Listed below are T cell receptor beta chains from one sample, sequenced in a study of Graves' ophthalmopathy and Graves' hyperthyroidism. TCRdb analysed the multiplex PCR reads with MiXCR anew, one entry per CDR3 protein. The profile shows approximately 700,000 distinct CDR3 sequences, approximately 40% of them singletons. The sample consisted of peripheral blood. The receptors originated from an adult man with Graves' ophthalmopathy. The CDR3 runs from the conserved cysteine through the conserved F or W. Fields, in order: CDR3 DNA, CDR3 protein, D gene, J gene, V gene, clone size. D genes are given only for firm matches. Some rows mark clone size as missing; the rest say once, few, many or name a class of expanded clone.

cdr3_nt: .; cdr3_aa: CSAREPSDRGPGSCFF; d_call: .; j_call: TRBJ2-2; v_call: TRBV20-1; clone_size: few
cdr3_nt: TGTGCCAGCAGAGGCCGCGACAGGGCGGACTATGGCTACACCTTC; cdr3_aa: CASRGRDRADYGYTF; d_call: TRBD1; j_call: TRBJ1-2; v_call: TRBV7-2; clone_size: few
cdr3_nt: TGTGCCAGCAGGGGAAGGGGCGAGCAGTACTTC; cdr3_aa: CASRGRGEQYF; d_call: .; j_call: TRBJ2-7; v_call: TRBV7-6; clone_size: .
cdr3_nt: TGTGCCAGCAAAAGGACAGGGGACGGGGAGCTGTTTTTT; cdr3_aa: CASKRTGDGELFF; d_call: .; j_call: TRBJ2-2; v_call: TRBV5-2; clone_size: .
cdr3_nt: TGCGCCAGCAGTGAGTGGAGACTAGCGGGAGTGTCAGAGACCCAGTACTTC; cdr3_aa: CASSEWRLAGVSETQYF; d_call: TRBD2; j_call: TRBJ2-5; v_call: TRBV10-2; clone_size: .
cdr3_nt: TGTGCCAGCAGCTTGTGGGGTTTCGTCTACGAGCAGTACTTC; cdr3_aa: CASSLWGFVYEQYF; d_call: .; j_call: TRBJ2-7; v_call: TRBV5-4; clone_size: .
cdr3_nt: TGTGCCAGCAGTTCGCATGGCACCGAACCGGGACAGGGAAGCAATCAGCCCCAGCATTTT; cdr3_aa: CASSSHGTEPGQGSNQPQHF; d_call: TRBD1; j_call: TRBJ1-5; v_call: TRBV7-9; clone_size: .
cdr3_nt: TGTGCCAGCAGCTTTACAGGGCTAGCGCCGGAGACCCAGTACTTC; cdr3_aa: CASSFTGLAPETQYF; d_call: .; j_call: TRBJ2-5; v_call: TRBV7-2; clone_size: .
cdr3_nt: TGTGCCAGCAGCGGCTATAATTCACCCCTCCACTTT; cdr3_aa: CASSGYNSPLHF; d_call: .; j_call: TRBJ1-6; v_call: TRBV9; clone_size: many
cdr3_nt: TGTGCCAGCAGCTACCAGGGGAGTAATTCACCCCTCCACTTT; cdr3_aa: CASSYQGSNSPLHF; d_call: .; j_call: TRBJ1-6; v_call: TRBV6-5; clone_size: .
cdr3_nt: TGTGCCAGCAACCGAAGATGGGGCAGATACTCTGGAAACACCATATATTTT; cdr3_aa: CASNRRWGRYSGNTIYF; d_call: .; j_call: TRBJ1-3; v_call: TRBV7-2; clone_size: .
cdr3_nt: TGTGCCAGCAGTCCCACGGACTATCCTGGAAACACCATATATTTT; cdr3_aa: CASSPTDYPGNTIYF; d_call: .; j_call: TRBJ1-3; v_call: TRBV12-3/TRBV12-4; clone_size: .
cdr3_nt: TGTGCCAGCAGCTTACAGTCTAGCGGGAGCACTGAGCAGTTCTTC; cdr3_aa: CASSLQSSGSTEQFF; d_call: TRBD2; j_call: TRBJ2-1; v_call: TRBV7-2; clone_size: .
cdr3_nt: TGCAGCTTGGAACGGCGGTCCTATGGCTACACCTTC; cdr3_aa: CSLERRSYGYTF; d_call: .; j_call: TRBJ1-2; v_call: TRBV29-1; clone_size: .
cdr3_nt: TGCAGTGCTAGAGATCCTCTTCGGGGTATGAACACTGAAGCTTTCTTT; cdr3_aa: CSARDPLRGMNTEAFF; d_call: .; j_call: TRBJ1-1; v_call: TRBV20-1; clone_size: few
cdr3_nt: TGTGCCAGCAGTGGAGGGGGGCGAAACGAGCAGTACTTC; cdr3_aa: CASSGGGRNEQYF; d_call: .; j_call: TRBJ2-7; v_call: TRBV2; clone_size: many
cdr3_nt: TGTGCCACCAGCAGAGACCCCACTAGTTTC; cdr3_aa: CATSRDPTSF; d_call: .; j_call: TRBJ2-6; v_call: TRBV15; clone_size: .
cdr3_nt: TGTGCCATCAGTGACGGACAGGCAACTAATGAAAAACTGTTTTTT; cdr3_aa: CAISDGQATNEKLFF; d_call: TRBD1; j_call: TRBJ1-4; v_call: TRBV10-3; clone_size: many
cdr3_nt: TGCAGCGTTCGGGACGTTGGGGAGCAGTACTTC; cdr3_aa: CSVRDVGEQYF; d_call: .; j_call: TRBJ2-7; v_call: TRBV29-1; clone_size: many
cdr3_nt: TGTGCCAGCAGCCAAGCTCAAGGGGCCACTGAAGCTTTCTTT; cdr3_aa: CASSQAQGATEAFF; d_call: .; j_call: TRBJ1-1; v_call: TRBV11-2; clone_size: .
cdr3_nt: TGTGCCAGTAGTATGGGGCCGCAGGTCGGCCGGCCCCAGCATTTT; cdr3_aa: CASSMGPQVGRPQHF; d_call: .; j_call: TRBJ1-5; v_call: TRBV19; clone_size: .
cdr3_nt: TGCGCCAGCAGCTTGGATGGGGGGGGATCTAACACTGAAGCTTTCTTT; cdr3_aa: CASSLDGGGSNTEAFF; d_call: .; j_call: TRBJ1-1; v_call: TRBV5-1; clone_size: few
cdr3_nt: TGTGCCAGCAGCACCCGAAGGTCACCCCTCCACTTT; cdr3_aa: CASSTRRSPLHF; d_call: .; j_call: TRBJ1-6; v_call: TRBV25-1; clone_size: .
cdr3_nt: TGCAGCGTTGAGGGAGCGGGAGTACAAGAGACCCAGTACTTC; cdr3_aa: CSVEGAGVQETQYF; d_call: TRBD2; j_call: TRBJ2-5; v_call: TRBV29-1; clone_size: .
cdr3_nt: TGTGCCATCACCCAATCTATTAGGGGACAGGGCCTTGGCTACACCTTC; cdr3_aa: CAITQSIRGQGLGYTF; d_call: TRBD1; j_call: TRBJ1-2; v_call: TRBV10-3; clone_size: many
cdr3_nt: TGTGCCAGCAGTTACTCGGACAGGGAATATTCACCCCTCCACTTT; cdr3_aa: CASSYSDREYSPLHF; d_call: TRBD1; j_call: TRBJ1-6; v_call: TRBV10-2; clone_size: few
cdr3_nt: TGTGCCAGCAGCCAAGGCGAAGGGCCGGGAGAGACCCAGTACTTC; cdr3_aa: CASSQGEGPGETQYF; d_call: .; j_call: TRBJ2-5; v_call: TRBV11-2; clone_size: .
cdr3_nt: TGTGCCAGCAGCTATGGGACAGGGGGCTATGGCTACACCTTC; cdr3_aa: CASSYGTGGYGYTF; d_call: TRBD1; j_call: TRBJ1-2; v_call: TRBV5-4; clone_size: many
cdr3_nt: TGTGCCACCAGTATGGGGTCCTACGAGCAGTACTTC; cdr3_aa: CATSMGSYEQYF; d_call: .; j_call: TRBJ2-7; v_call: TRBV10-3; clone_size: many
cdr3_nt: TGTGCCAGCAGCCCCCATGGGCAGGAAAATCAGTCCCAGCATTTT; cdr3_aa: CASSPHGQENQSQHF; d_call: .; j_call: TRBJ1-5; v_call: TRBV24-1; clone_size: .
cdr3_nt: TGTGCCACCAGTGAGGATGACGGCGGCTACACCTTC; cdr3_aa: CATSEDDGGYTF; d_call: .; j_call: TRBJ1-2; v_call: TRBV24-1; clone_size: many
cdr3_nt: TGCAGTCCCAAGGGGGGCCGTGGACAAGAGACCCAGTACTTC; cdr3_aa: CSPKGGRGQETQYF; d_call: .; j_call: TRBJ2-5; v_call: TRBV20-1; clone_size: .
cdr3_nt: TGTGCCAGCAGCGTAGCCCAGGGAAATACTGAAGCTTTCTTT; cdr3_aa: CASSVAQGNTEAFF; d_call: .; j_call: TRBJ1-1; v_call: TRBV9; clone_size: many
cdr3_nt: TGTGCCAGCACCCCGAGAGTGAGCTATGGCTACACCTTC; cdr3_aa: CASTPRVSYGYTF; d_call: .; j_call: TRBJ1-2; v_call: TRBV2; clone_size: few
cdr3_nt: TGTGCCAGTACCTCGGTCGGGGCAGGGAACACCGGGGAGCTGTTTTTT; cdr3_aa: CASTSVGAGNTGELFF; d_call: .; j_call: TRBJ2-2; v_call: TRBV19; clone_size: few
cdr3_nt: TGTGCCAGCAGCCAAGTCCCGGCGGTGACCTACGAGCAGTACTTC; cdr3_aa: CASSQVPAVTYEQYF; d_call: .; j_call: TRBJ2-7; v_call: TRBV9; clone_size: .
cdr3_nt: TGCGCCAGCAGCTTGGCCGGTTGGGGCTACACCTTC; cdr3_aa: CASSLAGWGYTF; d_call: .; j_call: TRBJ1-2; v_call: TRBV5-1; clone_size: few
cdr3_nt: TGCAGTGCTAGACCCGCCTCTAGCCCCTCTCAAGAGACCCAGTACTTC; cdr3_aa: CSARPASSPSQETQYF; d_call: .; j_call: TRBJ2-5; v_call: TRBV20-1; clone_size: .
cdr3_nt: TGCAGCAGTTCCCAGGGCCAAGAGACCCAGTACTTC; cdr3_aa: CSSSQGQETQYF; d_call: .; j_call: TRBJ2-5; v_call: TRBV29-1; clone_size: .
cdr3_nt: TGTGCCAGTAGTATACAGGACAGCGTTAAAGGAGCTTTCTTT; cdr3_aa: CASSIQDSVKGAFF; d_call: .; j_call: TRBJ1-1; v_call: TRBV19; clone_size: .
cdr3_nt: TGTGCCAGCAGCTTGGAGGTAGCGGGCAGCACCGGGGAGCCGTTTTTT; cdr3_aa: CASSLEVAGSTGEPFF; d_call: TRBD2; j_call: TRBJ2-2; v_call: TRBV5-5; clone_size: .
cdr3_nt: TGTGCCAGCAGCTTGACTAGCGGGATGGAGACCCAGTACTTC; cdr3_aa: CASSLTSGMETQYF; d_call: TRBD2; j_call: TRBJ2-5; v_call: TRBV7-9; clone_size: many
cdr3_nt: TGCGCCAGCAGCTTGTCAGGGGATGGAACTGAAGCTTTCTTT; cdr3_aa: CASSLSGDGTEAFF; d_call: .; j_call: TRBJ1-1; v_call: TRBV5-1; clone_size: .
cdr3_nt: TGTGCCAGCAGCCAAGATCGGGTCTCTGGCTACACCTTC; cdr3_aa: CASSQDRVSGYTF; d_call: .; j_call: TRBJ1-2; v_call: TRBV4-2; clone_size: few
cdr3_nt: TGTGCCAGCAGCGTCTCCCCGGGGGGCTACGGGACTGAAGCTTTCTTT; cdr3_aa: CASSVSPGGYGTEAFF; d_call: .; j_call: TRBJ1-1; v_call: TRBV7-9; clone_size: .
cdr3_nt: TGTGCCAGCAGTGATGCAGCGAACACCGGGGAGCTGTTTTTT; cdr3_aa: CASSDAANTGELFF; d_call: .; j_call: TRBJ2-2; v_call: TRBV2; clone_size: .
cdr3_nt: TGCAGTGCTGGGACTAGCGGGCTCGAGCAGTACTTC; cdr3_aa: CSAGTSGLEQYF; d_call: TRBD2; j_call: TRBJ2-7; v_call: TRBV20-1; clone_size: .
cdr3_nt: TGTGCCAGCAGCTATCGGGCCAACAATCAGCCCCAGCATTTT; cdr3_aa: CASSYRANNQPQHF; d_call: .; j_call: TRBJ1-5; v_call: TRBV7-2; clone_size: .
cdr3_nt: TGTGCCAGCAGTTCGCGGGGCGCCACTAACTATGGCTACACCTTC; cdr3_aa: CASSSRGATNYGYTF; d_call: .; j_call: TRBJ1-2; v_call: TRBV12-3/TRBV12-4; clone_size: many
cdr3_nt: TGTGCCATCAGGGCGGGGGGGGAGGACACCGGGGAGCTGTTTTTT; cdr3_aa: CAIRAGGEDTGELFF; d_call: TRBD2; j_call: TRBJ2-2; v_call: TRBV10-3; clone_size: .
cdr3_nt: TGCAGCTTAGCGGGCCGGGAAGATACGCAGTATTTT; cdr3_aa: CSLAGREDTQYF; d_call: TRBD2; j_call: TRBJ2-3; v_call: TRBV29-1; clone_size: few
cdr3_nt: TGCAGCAGTTACTCACCCGCCTATGGCTACACCTTC; cdr3_aa: CSSYSPAYGYTF; d_call: .; j_call: TRBJ1-2; v_call: TRBV29-1; clone_size: few
cdr3_nt: TGTGCCAGCATCCAGACAGGGTCCAATCAGCCCCAGCATTTT; cdr3_aa: CASIQTGSNQPQHF; d_call: TRBD1; j_call: TRBJ1-5; v_call: TRBV6-5; clone_size: many